The 31 T cell receptor beta chains below all came from one sample that was sequenced in a study of T cells after yellow fever vaccination. TCRdb re-analysed the 5' RACE reads in MiXCR, keeping a single row per CDR3 protein. This sample has some 320,000 distinct CDR3 sequences; around 10% occur once, and the top ten carry 3% to 3.5%. This specimen consisted of CD4+ T cells sorted from PBMCs, obtained 45 days after the yellow fever booster vaccination. These receptors originate from a man younger than 35 who received the YFV17D yellow fever vaccine.

This clonotype was seen only a few times. This chain joins TRBV29-1 and TRBJ2-3; D is possibly TRBD2 (5 bases). The CDR3 consists of 13 residues. Germline loops: CDR1 SQVTM, CDR2 ANQGSEA. Trimming removed 1 base at V and 1 base at J, with 6 bases between. The CDR3 region is CSVEVGGTDTQYF. The CDR3 DNA reads TGCAGCGTTGAAGTCGGGGGCACAGATACGCAGTATTTT.

V and J are TRBV6-2 or TRBV6-3 and TRBJ1-5, with 7 bases that match TRBD1. Trimming removed 8 bases from V and 3 bases from J; junction bases left unmatched: 19. Germline V gives CDR1 MNHEY, CDR2 SVGEGT. This CDR3 is 18 amino acids long. The CDR3 nucleotides read TGTGCCAGCGGAAAAGGTAGGATAACGGGACAGATCAATCAGCCCCAGCATTTT. This translates into CASGKGRITGQINQPQHF.

This clonotype has at least ten counts. J is TRBJ1-5 and V is TRBV9, with D possibly TRBD1 on 5 matching bases. The length of the CDR3 is 18 residues. Trimming took off 6 bases at V and 4 bases at J, with 26 bases between the two ends. Germline lookup yields CDR1 SGDLS and CDR2 YYNGEE. DNA for the CDR3: TGTGCCAGCACCGAGGTGTACCTGGGTGGGGCCCTTAATCAGCCCCAGCATTTT. Encoded protein: CASTEVYLGGALNQPQHF.

The chain couples TRBV6-2 or TRBV6-3 to TRBJ1-4; 7 positions match TRBD1. Germline CDR1 reads MNHEY; CDR2 reads SVGEGT. V shed 5 bases, J shed 8 bases, and the junction held 8 bases outside the gene matches. The CDR3 length is 14 residues. The CDR3 bases are TGTGCCAGCAGTCCCGGGACAGCGGGAGAAAAACTGTTTTTT. The encoded protein is CASSPGTAGEKLFF.

The V gene is TRBV20-1, the J gene TRBJ2-3; tentative D call: TRBD2 (6 bases). In germline, CDR1 is DFQATT, CDR2 SNEGSKA (reference sequence). Trimming removed 5 bases at V and 4 bases at J, with 13 bases between. The CDR3 contains 13 residues. In DNA form, the CDR3 reads TGCAGTGCTTCTAGCGACGTGGCAGATACGCAGTATTTT. The encoded protein is CSASSDVADTQYF.

This clonotype turned up a few times. CDR3 region: CASSLSGGAFF. The CDR3, as DNA: TGTGCCAGCAGTTTGAGTGGGGGAGCTTTCTTT. The chain joins TRBV12-3 or TRBV12-4 to TRBJ1-1, with TRBD1 as a possible D gene (5 bases). The CDR3 runs 11 residues. V was trimmed by 3 bases and J by 10 bases, leaving 9 bases between them.

In this sample, this clonotype turned up a few times. The chain combines TRBV6-5 with TRBJ1-2, with TRBD1 as a possible D gene (5 bases). Trimming left V 5 bases short and J 8 bases short, with 15 bases between. The CDR3 has 13 amino acids. Germline V CDR1 and CDR2: MNHEY, SVGAGI. The CDR3 loop reads CASSPDSTRGYTF. CDR3 DNA sequence: TGTGCCAGCAGTCCCGACAGTACCCGGGGCTACACCTTC.

The sample holds a few counts of this clonotype. This chain joins TRBV10-2 and TRBJ1-3; D remains unclear. Deletions cut 4 bases from V and 4 bases from J, with 20 bases between. This CDR3 is built from 17 residues. Per the germline V gene, CDR1 is WSHSY and CDR2 is SAAADI. The CDR3 sequence: CASSANSLHSEGNTIYF. CDR3 in DNA: TGCGCCAGCAGTGCCAACAGCCTCCACTCGGAAGGAAACACCATATATTTT.

The rearrangement joins TRBV2 to TRBJ2-1; 8 positions agree with TRBD2. Germline V gene data show CDR1 as SNHLY and CDR2 as FYNNEI. V gave up 8 bases and J gave up 7 bases; unmatched junction bases: 7. The CDR3 consists of 13 residues. DNA of the CDR3: TGTGCCAGCTCCTCCGGGGGGGGGAATGAGCAGTTCTTC. The encoded protein is CASSSGGGNEQFF. The full variable domain, its missing parts supplied by reference TRBV2 and TRBJ2-1, is EPEVTQTPSHQVTQMGQEVILRCVPISNHLYFYWYRQILGQKVEFLVSFYNNEISEKSEIFDDQFSVERPDGSNFTLKIRSTKLEDSAMYFCASSSGGGNEQFFGPGTRLTVL.

The chain recombines TRBV15 with TRBJ1-3; D is unclear. Germline CDR1 reads LNHNV; CDR2 reads YYDKDF (reference sequence). V was cut by 0 bases and J by 0 bases, with 12 bases left in between. The CDR3 covers 17 residues. This CDR3 is CATSRDGLAGSGNTIYF. The CDR3 DNA reads as TGTGCCACCAGCAGAGATGGTTTGGCGGGCTCTGGAAACACCATATATTTT.

In its sample, this clonotype was seen a few times. This chain links TRBV7-9 with TRBJ1-1; 8 bases line up with TRBD1. This CDR3 region has 15 residues. CDR1 is SEHNR and CDR2 is FQNEAQ in the germline V gene (reference sequence). With V trimmed by 7 bases and J by 4 bases, 11 bases remained unmatched. For the CDR3, the DNA is TGTGCCAGCACTGCTTGGAGGACAGGGTCCACTGAAGCTTTCTTT. Translating it yields CASTAWRTGSTEAFF.

The V and J genes are TRBV6-2 or TRBV6-3 and TRBJ2-3; perhaps TRBD2 as D (6 bases). V gave up 0 bases and J gave up 6 bases, with 19 bases separating them. This CDR3 comprises 17 residues. From germline, CDR1 is MNHEY and CDR2 SVGEGT. The DNA for the CDR3 is TGTGCCAGCAGTTACTCTACTAGCTCCATGGAGCCGGATACGCAGTATTTT. Translated, it gives CASSYSTSSMEPDTQYF.

This chain connects TRBV23-1 to TRBJ1-5; 9 bases fit TRBD1. TRBV23-1 is marked as an open reading frame, function uncertain. V shed 8 bases and J 8 bases; nucleotides not matched to a gene: 4. This CDR3 contains 12 residues. The DNA for the CDR3 is TGCGCCAGCCACAGGGGGCCGGAGCCCCAGCATTTT. Translation gives CASHRGPEPQHF.

This clonotype was found a few times. Relative to the germline gene, one junction end is altered; a read error may explain this. The rearrangement joins TRBV20-1 to TRBJ2-6; D uncertain. The CDR3 length is 12 residues. CDR1 is DFQATT, CDR2 SNEGSKA, per germline (reference sequence). The CDR3 loop is CAVAAGARVLTF. The CDR3 DNA follows: TGTGCGGTCGCTGCAGGCGCCCGAGTCCTGACTTTC.

Ten or more counts support this clonotype. V gene TRBV29-1 combines with J gene TRBJ2-5; the match to TRBD1 covers 12 bases. The CDR3 extends over 17 amino acids. Germline assignment: CDR1 SQVTM and CDR2 ANQGSEA. Trimming removed 0 bases from V and 5 bases from J; junction bases left unmatched: 10. The CDR3 loop reads CSVEDPWGQGAWETQYF. The CDR3 DNA reads TGCAGCGTTGAAGATCCATGGGGACAGGGGGCCTGGGAGACCCAGTACTTC.

The V call is TRBV12-3 or TRBV12-4, the J call TRBJ1-2; D may be TRBD1 (6 bases). CDR3 size: 14 residues. Trimming cost V 6 bases and J 4 bases, with 15 bases left between them. CDR3 coding DNA: TGTGCCAGCAGCCCACAGGGCTTTGGCTATGGCTACACCTTC. It is translated as CASSPQGFGYGYTF.

The chain employs TRBV28 and TRBJ2-3, with 9 nucleotides matching TRBD1. V was clipped by 11 bases and J by 4 bases; unmatched bases: 7. The CDR3 is made up of 13 amino acids. The germline V gene encodes CDR1 MDHEN and CDR2 SYDVKM. In DNA, the CDR3 is TGTGCCGGGGGGGGGACAGGGCCAGATACGCAGTATTTT. This encodes CAGGGTGPDTQYF.

This clonotype came up a few times. The chain is built from TRBV6-5 and TRBJ1-1; 10 nucleotides line up with TRBD1. The CDR3 totals 17 residues. CDR1 is MNHEY and CDR2 is SVGAGI in the germline V gene. With V trimmed by 6 bases and J by 4 bases, 14 bases remained unmatched. CDR3 DNA: TGTGCCAGCAGAGTGACAGGGGGCTCGGGTTGGGTCACTGAAGCTTTCTTT. This sequence encodes CASRVTGGSGWVTEAFF.

This clonotype has a handful of counts. Because the CDR3's place on the DNA is in doubt, the DNA is left out and the CDR3 is given as listed by TCRdb. V gene TRBV7-5 combines with J gene TRBJ1-5; the table's D gene call, TRBD1, was not cross checked with the DNA. TRBV7-5 is given as a pseudogene. The CDR3 extends over 19 residues, inclusive of both ends. The CDR3 is CISVPEASVRGESNQPQHF.

This clonotype was found a few times. The chain carries TRBV7-2 and TRBJ1-1, with 10 positions matching TRBD1. The CDR3 runs 13 residues. V gave up 5 bases and J gave up 10 bases; unmatched junction bases: 7. Germline CDR1 and CDR2: SGHTA and FQGNSA. CDR3 coding DNA: TGTGCCAGCAGCCCCCGACAGGGGGCGGCAGCTTTCTTT. This codes for CASSPRQGAAAFF.

This clonotype was seen a handful of times. V is TRBV7-9 and J is TRBJ1-4; 10 nucleotides align to TRBD1. The CDR3 has 16 residues. The J segment lost 5 bases and the V segment lost 5 bases, leaving 8 bases of the junction unmatched. The germline V gene has CDR1 SEHNR and CDR2 FQNEAQ (reference sequence). In DNA form, the CDR3 reads TGTGCCAGCAGCCCGCCATGGGACAGGGGAAATGAAAAACTGTTTTTT. Protein product: CASSPPWDRGNEKLFF.

This clonotype was counted between two and nine times. The chain recombines TRBV5-1 with TRBJ1-1; D not resolved. The germline V gene has CDR1 SGHRS and CDR2 YFSETQ. CDR3 size: 15 residues. The V and J ends lost 1 base and 4 bases respectively, with 14 bases between them. The chain's CDR3 is CASSLRAALGTEAFF. In DNA, the CDR3 is TGCGCCAGCAGCTTGAGGGCGGCCCTGGGCACTGAAGCTTTCTTT.

This clonotype was observed a handful of times. This chain links TRBV6-5 with TRBJ1-4; D is undetermined. The V gene's germline CDR1 is MNHEY and CDR2 SVGAGI. The V gene lost 2 bases and the J gene lost 8 bases, with 9 bases spanning the gap. The CDR3 is 13 amino acids. The chain's CDR3 is CASSYVTREKLFF. The CDR3 region has the DNA TGTGCCAGCAGTTACGTGACCCGGGAAAAACTGTTTTTT.

This clonotype was seen a handful of times. V is TRBV7-2 and J is TRBJ2-3, with D unresolved. The CDR3 has 13 amino acids. Germline V lookup: CDR1 SGHTA, CDR2 FQGNSA. With 1 base removed from V and 5 bases from J, the gap between germline ends came to 7 bases. CDR3 sequence: CASSLGIKDTQYF. DNA for the CDR3: TGTGCCAGCAGCTTAGGAATTAAAGATACGCAGTATTTT.

The chain is built from TRBV6-2 or TRBV6-3 and TRBJ2-7, with TRBD2 matching 8 bases. CDR3 size: 16 residues. The germline V gene has CDR1 MNHEY and CDR2 SVGEGT. The ends lost 3 bases at V and 0 bases at J; junction bases unmatched: 7. CDR3 sequence (DNA): TGTGCCAGCAGTTATATCAGGAGCGGGAGCTCCTACGAGCAGTACTTC. It specifies CASSYIRSGSSYEQYF.

The chain has TRBV5-4 and TRBJ1-5; weak D call: TRBD1 (5 bases). V shed 3 bases and J shed 3 bases, with 13 bases lying between them. Germline V lookup: CDR1 SGHNT, CDR2 YYREEE (reference sequence). This CDR3 contains 15 residues. The CDR3 bases are TGTGCCAGCAGCTATGGGGGGGATCCCAATCAGCCCCAGCATTTT. Protein: CASSYGGDPNQPQHF. The whole variable domain, remainder taken from reference TRBV5-4 and TRBJ1-5, is ETGVTQSPTHLIKTRGQQVTLRCSSQSGHNTVSWYQQALGQGPQFIFQYYREEENGRGNFPPRFSGLQFPNYSSELNVNALELDDSALYLCASSYGGDPNQPQHFGDGTRLSIL.

This clonotype turned up a few times. The J gene is TRBJ2-7, the V gene TRBV11-2; D unclear. Trimming took 0 bases from V and 0 from J, leaving 9 bases between them. The CDR3 has 15 residues. The germline gives CDR1 SGHAT, CDR2 FQNNGV. CDR3 residues: CASSLDPRLSYEQYV. The CDR3 DNA reads TGTGCCAGCAGCTTAGATCCTAGACTCTCCTACGAGCAGTACGTC.

This chain links TRBV5-1 with TRBJ1-2; D uncertain. This CDR3 comprises 15 residues. Trimming shortened V by 0 bases and J by 4 bases, and 13 bases separated the two germline ends. Germline-derived CDR1 and CDR2 are SGHRS and YFSETQ. CDR3: CASSLASTGGYGYTF. DNA of the CDR3: TGCGCCAGCAGCTTGGCCAGCACGGGCGGCTATGGCTACACCTTC. The full variable domain, rest sourced from reference TRBV5-1 and TRBJ1-2, is KAGVTQTPRYLIKTRGQQVTLSCSPISGHRSVSWYQQTPGQGLQFLFEYFSETQRNKGNFPGRFSGRQFSNSRSEMNVSTLELGDSALYLCASSLASTGGYGYTFGSGTRLTVV.

This clonotype has just a few counts. The chain uses TRBV6-5 and TRBJ2-1; 11 nucleotides line up with TRBD2. CDR1 is MNHEY and CDR2 is SVGAGI in the germline V gene. The CDR3 consists of 15 residues. J was trimmed by 2 bases and V by 7 bases; bases with no gene match: 4. The CDR3 region has the DNA TGTGCCAGCAAATCTAGCGGGGGGACCTACAATGAGCAGTTCTTC. It translates to CASKSSGGTYNEQFF.

In its sample, this clonotype was seen many times. The chain recombines TRBV5-1 with TRBJ2-5, with 7 bases lining up with TRBD2. V shed 3 bases and J 3 bases; nucleotides not matched to a gene: 11. The CDR3 runs to 16 residues. Germline CDR1 and CDR2: SGHRS and YFSETQ. CDR3 DNA sequence: TGCGCCAGCAGCTGGGCTGAGCGGGGAAAAGAAGAGACCCAGTACTTC. Translating gives CASSWAERGKEETQYF.

The rearrangement joins TRBV6-5 to TRBJ1-5, with 11 bases aligning to TRBD1. CDR1 MNHEY and CDR2 SVGAGI come from the germline V gene. V gave up 10 bases and J gave up 9 bases; unmatched junction bases: 14. The CDR3 loop spans 15 amino acids. CDR3 region: CATGDPGQGVGPQHF. The CDR3 coding sequence is TGTGCCACAGGTGATCCGGGACAGGGGGTAGGGCCCCAGCATTTT.